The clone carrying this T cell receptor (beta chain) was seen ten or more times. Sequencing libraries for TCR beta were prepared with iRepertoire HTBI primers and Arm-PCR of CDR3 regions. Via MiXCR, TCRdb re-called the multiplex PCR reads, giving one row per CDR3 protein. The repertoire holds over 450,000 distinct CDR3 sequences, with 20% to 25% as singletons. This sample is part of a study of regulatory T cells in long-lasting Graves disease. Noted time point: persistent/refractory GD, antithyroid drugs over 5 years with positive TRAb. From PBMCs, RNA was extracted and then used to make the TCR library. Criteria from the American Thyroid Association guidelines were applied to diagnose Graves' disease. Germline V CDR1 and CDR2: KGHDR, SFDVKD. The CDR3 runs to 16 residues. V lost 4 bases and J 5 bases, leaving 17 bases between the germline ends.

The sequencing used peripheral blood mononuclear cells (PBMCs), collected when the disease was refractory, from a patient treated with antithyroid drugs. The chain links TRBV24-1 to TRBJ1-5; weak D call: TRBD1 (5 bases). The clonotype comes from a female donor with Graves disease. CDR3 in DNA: TGTGCCACCAGTGACCCTAAGCGGGGGTTGGATCAGCCCCAGCATTTT. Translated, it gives CATSDPKRGLDQPQHF.